The rows below give T cell receptor beta chains drawn from one sample of a study of vaccination effects on CD4 cells after COVID-19. Their target antigens are unknown. Assay used: immunoSEQ multiplex PCR; TCRdb lists only in-frame clones, some missing. Seen here are roughly 60,000 clones, approximately 72% observed once, and the top ten hold around 21%. The sample in question was CD4+ T cells from PBMCs cultured without peptide, obtained before COVID-19 vaccination. The receptors stem from a human donor who had a prior SARS-CoV-2 infection. The CDR3 runs from the conserved cysteine through the conserved F or W. Fields, in order: clone size, V gene, J gene, CDR3 protein. Clone size is stated in some rows and not others, as once, few, many or a class when expanded.

-	TRBV18	TRBJ2-5	CASLQGRGETQYF
-	TRBV9	TRBJ2-5	CASSVVVTQYF
-	TRBV6-2/TRBV6-3	TRBJ2-7	CASSYRKGVNYEQYF
-	TRBV7-9	TRBJ1-1	CASSVVDRNTEAFF
-	TRBV4-2	TRBJ2-2	CASRADKNTGELFF
-	TRBV5-1	TRBJ2-7	CASSLGTGGYEQYF
-	TRBV6-5	TRBJ2-3	CASSYRPAGTDTQYF
few	TRBV4-2	TRBJ1-6	CASSPGGVNSPLHF
-	TRBV19	TRBJ2-5	CATRLAAQETQYF
-	TRBV2	TRBJ1-2	CARTGTGALYTF
-	TRBV7-9	TRBJ1-6	CASSLVGVYSPLHF
-	TRBV2	TRBJ2-5	CASSANLGETQYF
-	TRBV7-3	TRBJ2-7	CASSLSPGEEQYF
once	TRBV7-2	TRBJ2-1	CAGTGTGRANEQFF
-	TRBV7-3	TRBJ2-1	CASSRAATAYNEQFF
-	TRBV27	TRBJ2-3	CASSLFGPGGADTQYF
-	TRBV5-1	TRBJ1-4	CASSGGDSSTNEKLFF
-	TRBV3-1/TRBV3-2	TRBJ2-2	CASSRSGELFF
-	TRBV2	TRBJ1-1	CASSAGAPEAFF
-	TRBV7-9	TRBJ2-3	CASSLSPDTQYF
few	TRBV9	TRBJ2-3	CASSVDSSGTQYF
-	TRBV5-1	TRBJ1-1	CASSLVGGIGAFF
-	TRBV24-1	TRBJ1-2	CATNRGDNYGYTF
-	TRBV5-1	TRBJ2-3	CASSSGRRADTQYF
once	TRBV13	TRBJ2-7	CASSLGAAREQYF
-	TRBV15	TRBJ1-4	CATSRGLGGTANEKLFF
-	TRBV6-5	TRBJ2-3	CASRNSGASTDTQYF
-	TRBV7-2	TRBJ2-1	CASSLEVLAGNNEQFF
-	TRBV5-1	TRBJ2-5	CASSLPSGGIQETQYF
few	TRBV5-1	TRBJ2-2	CASSLSPKRNTGELFF
few	TRBV5-1	TRBJ1-5	CASSLAGGINQPQHF
-	TRBV12-3/TRBV12-4	TRBJ1-4	CASSLYEKLFF
-	TRBV18	TRBJ2-3	CASSSEGSHTDTQYF
-	TRBV11-2	TRBJ2-5	CASSGLAEETQYF
-	TRBV18	TRBJ2-7	CASSPLGTSGPSYEQYF
once	TRBV5-5	TRBJ1-3	CASSLGYTAGNTIYF
once	TRBV3-1/TRBV3-2	TRBJ2-7	CASSQAGASYEQYF
-	TRBV2	TRBJ2-7	CASRPTLRDRFSYEQYF
-	TRBV9	TRBJ1-2	CASSVGQGHYGYTF
-	TRBV18	TRBJ1-1	CASSDNDAALTEGEAFF
few	TRBV3-1/TRBV3-2	TRBJ1-2	CASSQGMPDYGYTF
once	TRBV5-1	TRBJ2-5	CASSLARTGSRETQYF
-	TRBV5-1	TRBJ2-5	CASSWGGQGETQYF
-	TRBV5-4	TRBJ2-1	CASSRDSGRSSNEQFF
-	TRBV29-1	TRBJ1-2	CSVEDPGDRGYTF
-	TRBV2	TRBJ2-7	CASADTPSWEYF
-	TRBV5-6	TRBJ1-3	CASSLFSGNTIYF
-	TRBV4-3	TRBJ2-3	CASSQATLVTDTQYF
-	TRBV6-2/TRBV6-3	TRBJ2-7	CASSYSTFREQYF
-	TRBV3-1/TRBV3-2	TRBJ2-7	CASSLGQGEQYF
-	TRBV6-5	TRBJ1-1	CASSRNRWNTEAFF
-	TRBV5-6	TRBJ2-7	CASSSQGQGFYEQYF
-	TRBV5-1	TRBJ1-6	CASRPTRGGTENSPLHF
-	TRBV11-3	TRBJ2-2	CASSLANGELFF
-	TRBV9	TRBJ2-5	CASSTVTGSETQYF